This TCR beta chain was retrieved from a study of blood T cell repertoires in COVID-19. Across the study: Samples representing acute and convalescent COVID-19 were sourced from the United States, Italy and Spain. PBMCs, B-cell-depleted T cells, or T cells were the source of the cDNA or gDNA that made up the material.

How the authors handled the data: Cell counts per sample came from amplifying reference gene primers. Produced via immunoSEQ multiplex PCR; TCRdb's table is partial and in-frame only. V and J calls and clone size come straight from that table; D and trimming were deduced from the DNA. The sample records some 110,000 clones, 70% to 80% being singletons. This clonotype originated in a man aged 45-65 years with acute or convalescent COVID-19. The sequencing input was peripheral blood.

The CDR3 bases are TGCGCCAGCAGTGACCCCGGACTGACCACCGGGGAGCTGTTTTTT. Translated, it gives CASSDPGLTTGELFF. V is TRBV10-1 and J is TRBJ2-2; TRBD2 might be the D (5 bases). This CDR3 comprises 15 residues. Germline V gene lookup returns CDR1 WNHNN and CDR2 SYGVQD (reference sequence). V lost 3 bases and J 4 bases, leaving 12 bases between the germline ends.